The 23 T cell receptor beta chains in this list originate from one sample, sequenced in a study of patients and donors after allogeneic stem cell transplantation. MiXCR, applied by TCRdb to the RT-PCR reads, yields one record per CDR3 protein. The data hold roughly 150,000 distinct CDR3 sequences, with 24% observed a single time. The sequenced sample consisted of blood, either unsorted or a sorted T cell fraction (not recorded which). The receptors derive from a human donor who was either an allogeneic HSCT recipient or a stem cell or donor lymphocyte infusion donor (not recorded which). It is not recorded whose cells these are; they may come from a transplant donor.

The chain uses TRBV27 and TRBJ2-7; D unresolved. This CDR3 spans 13 amino acids. V was shortened by 8 bases and J by 4 bases, with 15 bases between the two germline ends. In germline, CDR1 is MNHEY, CDR2 SMNVEV (reference sequence). DNA for the CDR3: TGTGCCAGCGCCCGTCGGTCCTCTTACGAGCAGTACTTC. It yields the protein CASARRSSYEQYF.

V is TRBV20-1 and J is TRBJ1-1; unclear D gene. The CDR3 runs to 12 residues. Germline V lookup: CDR1 DFQATT, CDR2 SNEGSKA (reference sequence). Trimming shortened V by 6 bases and J by 0 bases, and 8 bases separated the two germline ends. The CDR3 here is CSASFLNTEAFF. CDR3 in DNA: TGCAGTGCCTCGTTTCTGAACACTGAAGCTTTCTTT.

V is TRBV12-3 or TRBV12-4 and J is TRBJ2-5; 7 bases agree with TRBD1. Germline trimming cut 5 bases from V and 5 bases from J; bases unmatched to any gene: 8. CDR3 length: 14 residues. CDR3 DNA sequence: TGTGCCAGCAGTCCCCGACAGGGCAGCGAGACCCAGTACTTC. Protein product: CASSPRQGSETQYF.

The V gene is TRBV3-1, the J gene TRBJ2-3, with D unresolved. The CDR3 runs 15 residues. Germline V gene sequence: CDR1 LGHDT, CDR2 YNNKEL (reference sequence). V lost 3 bases, J lost 0 bases, and 10 bases lay in between. CDR3 in amino acids: CASSHDLTSTDTQYF. The CDR3 DNA reads TGTGCCAGCAGCCACGACTTGACTAGCACAGATACGCAGTATTTT.

This chain uses TRBV7-9 with TRBJ2-6; 9 bases are a match to TRBD1. Trimming took 3 bases from V and 2 from J; bases not matched to a gene: 8. Germline V gene sequence: CDR1 SEHNR, CDR2 FQNEAQ (reference sequence). The CDR3 runs 18 residues. The DNA of the CDR3 is TGTGCCAGCAGCTTCCTAGACAGGGGGAAAGCTGGGGCCAACGTCCTGACTTTC. Amino acids: CASSFLDRGKAGANVLTF.

The V call is TRBV20-1, the J call TRBJ1-1; D unresolved. Trimming took 6 bases from V and 0 from J, leaving 14 bases between them. Germline CDR1 DFQATT, CDR2 SNEGSKA (reference sequence). There are 14 residues in the CDR3. The CDR3 nucleotides are TGCAGTGCCAACTTCCTTGGGGTGAACACTGAAGCTTTCTTT. Its translation: CSANFLGVNTEAFF.

The table lists this clonotype with a few counts. This rearrangement joins TRBV5-6 to TRBJ1-1; D is undetermined. This CDR3 region has 14 residues. The ends were cut back, 0 bases at V and 3 bases at J, with 9 bases in the middle. Germline V lookup: CDR1 SGHDT, CDR2 YYEEEE. The CDR3: CASSLAEDDTEAFF. In DNA, the CDR3 is TGTGCCAGCAGCTTGGCCGAGGACGACACTGAAGCTTTCTTT.

The rearrangement uses TRBV12-3 or TRBV12-4 and TRBJ2-1; TRBD2 agrees at 14 bases. This CDR3 is built from 20 residues. V shed 6 bases, J shed 3 bases, and the junction held 16 bases outside the gene matches. In DNA form, the CDR3 reads TGTGCCAGCAGCCCCCAGGGACTAGCGGGAGTAATTCAGTTCTACAATGAGCAGTTCTTC. Translated: CASSPQGLAGVIQFYNEQFF.

This sequence joins TRBV20-1 and TRBJ1-3; D might be TRBD1 (5 bases). The V gene's germline CDR1 is DFQATT and CDR2 SNEGSKA (reference sequence). CDR3 length: 14 amino acids. Trimming took off 3 bases at V and 3 bases at J, with 12 bases between the two ends. For the CDR3, the DNA is TGCAGTGCTAGCGAAAGGGGAGATGGAAACACCATATATTTT. Translation: CSASERGDGNTIYF.

The chain has TRBV5-1 and TRBJ2-7; D unclear. Germline CDR1 reads SGHRS; CDR2 reads YFSETQ. Trimming removed 0 bases at V and 5 bases at J, with 9 bases between. The CDR3 runs to 13 residues. In DNA form, the CDR3 reads TGCGCCAGCAGCTTGGCCGTAGGGAACGAGCAGTACTTC. Its translation: CASSLAVGNEQYF.

This rearrangement joins TRBV5-1 to TRBJ1-1; D is unresolved. The germline V gene encodes CDR1 SGHRS and CDR2 YFSETQ. The CDR3 covers 13 residues. Deletions cut 4 bases from V and 3 bases from J, with 10 bases between. The CDR3 sequence: CASSPWDDTEAFF. Written as DNA, the CDR3 is TGCGCCAGCAGCCCCTGGGATGACACTGAAGCTTTCTTT.

This clonotype was seen only a few times. The genes are TRBV5-1 and TRBJ2-1; 7 bases fit TRBD2. From germline, CDR1 is SGHRS and CDR2 YFSETQ. This CDR3 region has 15 residues. The ends lost 5 bases at V and 0 bases at J; junction bases unmatched: 5. In DNA, the CDR3 is TGCGCCAGCAGAGCAACTAGCGACTCCTACAATGAGCAGTTCTTC. Translation gives CASRATSDSYNEQFF.

This clonotype was picked up a small number of times. V gene TRBV20-1 combines with J gene TRBJ1-1; 7 bases line up with TRBD1. The V segment lost 0 bases and the J segment 0 bases; nucleotides outside the gene matches: 4. CDR1 is DFQATT, CDR2 SNEGSKA, per germline (reference sequence). This CDR3 has 15 residues. The CDR3 region is CSARDGTDLNTEAFF. The CDR3, as DNA: TGCAGTGCTAGAGACGGGACAGACCTGAACACTGAAGCTTTCTTT.

The chain combines TRBV30 with TRBJ1-3; the match to TRBD1 covers 7 bases. V lost 3 bases, J lost 1 base, and 6 bases stayed unmatched. Germline-derived CDR1 and CDR2 are GTSNPN and SVGIG (reference sequence). The CDR3 runs 15 residues. The CDR3 region has the DNA TGTGCCTGGAGCCTGGGACAGAAATCTGGAAACACCATATATTTT. As protein: CAWSLGQKSGNTIYF.

This clonotype has a count of ten or more. The chain links TRBV20-1 to TRBJ1-1; no firm D call. Germline values: CDR1 DFQATT, CDR2 SNEGSKA (reference sequence). This CDR3 comprises 13 residues. V was shortened by 2 bases and J by 1 base, with 8 bases between the two germline ends. The CDR3 here is CSARNGRNTEAFF. The CDR3 DNA reads as TGCAGTGCTAGAAACGGACGGAACACTGAAGCTTTCTTT.

This clonotype was counted at least ten times. The chain is built from TRBV3-1 and TRBJ1-5; D unclear. V lost 1 base and J lost 2, with 12 bases in between. Germline-derived CDR1 and CDR2 are LGHDT and YNNKEL (reference sequence). The CDR3 contains 16 residues. DNA of the CDR3: TGTGCCAGCAGCCAAGCCAGCCTTGGGGGCAATCAGCCCCAGCATTTT. Its translation is CASSQASLGGNQPQHF.

CDR3 loop: CSARDWVGGSYNEQFF. CDR3 coding DNA: TGCAGTGCTAGAGATTGGGTGGGAGGATCCTACAATGAGCAGTTCTTC. The chain links TRBV20-1 to TRBJ2-1; the D gene is possibly TRBD2 (6 bases). This CDR3 has 16 residues. V lost 0 bases to trimming and J lost 1 base, with 13 bases between them. Looked up from germline, CDR1 is DFQATT and CDR2 is SNEGSKA (reference sequence).

The table lists this clonotype with a few counts. This rearrangement joins TRBV7-2 to TRBJ2-5; the match to TRBD1 covers 12 bases. Germline V gene data show CDR1 as SGHTA and CDR2 as FQGNSA. V lost 5 bases to trimming and J lost 5 bases; unmatched junction nucleotides: 3. CDR3 length: 14 residues. As DNA, the CDR3 is TGTGCCAGCAGCAAGGGACAGGGGGCCGAGACCCAGTACTTC. It is translated as CASSKGQGAETQYF.

CDR3: CASSASTGENQPQHF. DNA of the CDR3: TGTGCCAGCAGCGCCTCGACAGGCGAAAATCAGCCCCAGCATTTT. This sequence joins TRBV7-9 and TRBJ1-5; TRBD1 is a possible D gene (6 bases). Germline V CDR1 and CDR2: SEHNR, FQNEAQ (reference sequence). V gave up 5 bases and J gave up 4 bases, with 15 bases separating them. This CDR3 has 15 residues.

The J gene is TRBJ1-1, the V gene TRBV20-1; D is undetermined. CDR1 and CDR2 from the germline V gene are DFQATT and SNEGSKA (reference sequence). Trimming left V 7 bases short and J 1 base short, with 13 bases between. The CDR3 is 13 residues long. CDR3 nucleotides: TGCAGTGTCCTGGAGGGAACGAACACTGAAGCTTTCTTT. Translating gives CSVLEGTNTEAFF.

For the CDR3, the DNA is TGCAGTGCCCAGGGCTATAGCAATCAGCCCCAGCATTTT. This sequence encodes CSAQGYSNQPQHF. The V gene is TRBV20-1, the J gene TRBJ1-5, with D possibly matching TRBD1 (5 bases). The germline V gene has CDR1 DFQATT and CDR2 SNEGSKA (reference sequence). V was trimmed by 6 bases and J by 0 bases, leaving 9 bases between them. The CDR3 is 13 amino acids.

CDR3 in amino acids: CSATRDQTNNEQFF. Here the CDR3 DNA reads TGCAGTGCTACCCGGGACCAAACTAACAATGAGCAGTTCTTC. This rearrangement joins TRBV20-1 to TRBJ2-1; D is possibly TRBD1 or TRBD2 (5 bases each). V was clipped by 4 bases and J by 5 bases, with 15 bases between them. The CDR3 has 14 amino acids. The germline CDR1 and CDR2 sequences are DFQATT and SNEGSKA (reference sequence).

This clonotype appeared once. The DNA for the CDR3 is TGCGCCAGCAGCCCTTCCGGGACAGGGGACTATGGCTACACCTTC. As protein: CASSPSGTGDYGYTF. The V and J genes are TRBV5-1 and TRBJ1-2; 10 nucleotides line up with TRBD1. This CDR3 comprises 15 residues. Trimming removed 4 bases from V and 3 bases from J; junction bases left unmatched: 6. In germline, CDR1 is SGHRS, CDR2 YFSETQ.